This T cell receptor beta chain was sequenced during a study of T cell responses to AZD1222 COVID-19 vaccine. Regarding this clone: Its specificity is not known.

Study-wide results and limits: Variant regions that are unmutated are reportedly the target of nearly half of spike-specific TCRs. Vaccine-related CD4 TCRs covered spike, predominating at 160-218 and 743-854.

Trimming removed 7 bases from V and 5 bases from J, with 8 bases in between. This CDR3 spans 11 amino acids. Clones were read by immunoSEQ multiplex PCR, and TCRdb kept only the in-frame ones, dropping some. The sample shows about 140,000 clones, around 93% of them seen only once. Second doses were pooled across both intervals (about 4 or about 12 weeks). Sequencing used peripheral blood, obtained 28 days after the second AZD1222 dose. The sequence derives from an adult who received the AZD1222 COVID-19 vaccine. The chain combines TRBV12-3 or TRBV12-4 with TRBJ1-1, with no clear D. The chain's CDR3 is CASTFGTEAFF. CDR3 coding DNA: TGTGCCAGCACGTTCGGGACTGAAGCTTTCTTT.